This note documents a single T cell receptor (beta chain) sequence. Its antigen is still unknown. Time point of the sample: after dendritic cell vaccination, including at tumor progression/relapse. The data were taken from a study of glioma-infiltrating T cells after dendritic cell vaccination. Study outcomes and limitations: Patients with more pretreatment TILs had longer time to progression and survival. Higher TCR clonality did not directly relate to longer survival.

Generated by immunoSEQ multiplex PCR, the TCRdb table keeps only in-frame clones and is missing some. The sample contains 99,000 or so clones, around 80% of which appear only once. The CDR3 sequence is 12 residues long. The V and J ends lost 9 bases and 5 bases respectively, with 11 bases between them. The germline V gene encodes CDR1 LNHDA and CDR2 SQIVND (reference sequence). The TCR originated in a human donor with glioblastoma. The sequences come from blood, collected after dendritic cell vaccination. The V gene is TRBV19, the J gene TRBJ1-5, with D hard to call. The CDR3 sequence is CASMGRHQPQHF. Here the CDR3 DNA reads TGTGCCAGCATGGGCAGGCATCAGCCCCAGCATTTT.